The sequence of this T cell receptor beta chain was determined in a study of T cell changes during pregnancy in multiple sclerosis. CDR3 length: 13 residues. V lost 3 bases and J lost 10; bases outside the gene matches: 3. Germline values: CDR1 ENHRY, CDR2 SYGVKD. Only in-frame clones appear in the TCRdb table, and some are missing; sequencing was by immunoSEQ multiplex PCR. The sample lists around 30,000 clones, around 89% occurring once. This specimen consisted of CD4+ T cells from peripheral blood mononuclear cells, obtained in the third trimester of pregnancy. This chain links TRBV10-3 with TRBJ1-6; 7 positions match TRBD1. This TCR was recovered from a female donor in good health, enrolled as a control in a pregnancy study. This chain's CDR3 is CAISDIGGSPLHF. DNA for the CDR3: TGTGCCATCAGTGATATAGGGGGCTCACCCCTCCACTTT.